This TCR beta chain comes out of a study of blood T cell repertoires in COVID-19. Overall study context: Acute and convalescent COVID-19 samples came from the United States, Italy and Spain. PBMCs, B-cell-depleted T cells, or T cells provided the cDNA or gDNA that made up the material.

Seattle-derived patients entered the study during active infection and were followed longitudinally. As originally analysed: Nucleated cell number was recorded as an estimate derived from reference gene primer amplification. Using immunoSEQ multiplex PCR, the repertoire was profiled, and TCRdb retains in-frame clones only, with some absent. D and trimming come from the DNA, and the V and J calls and clone size come from that table. The data hold hundreds of thousands of clones, with about nine tenths observed a single time. CDR3 length equals 16 residues. Germline V gives CDR1 SGHRS, CDR2 YFSETQ. V lost 3 bases and J 8 bases, leaving 21 bases between the germline ends.

This receptor was obtained from a woman between 65 and 79 years old with COVID-19, enrolled during active disease. J is TRBJ2-1 and V is TRBV5-1; D is possibly TRBD2 (5 bases). Sequencing was carried out using peripheral blood. CDR3: CASSSHRQDGADEQFF. CDR3 sequence (DNA): TGCGCCAGCAGCTCTCACCGCCAGGACGGAGCGGATGAGCAGTTCTTC.